This is a list of T cell receptor beta chains from one sample in a study of read filtering for tumor transcriptome and immune sequencing. Using its own MiXCR run on the reads, TCRdb lists one record per CDR3 protein. This sample has around 40,000 distinct CDR3 sequences, with approximately 12% found just once. The sequenced sample consisted of a population of CD138-negative cells sorted from bone marrow. The receptor set was obtained from a donor aged 40 or over with multiple myeloma. CDR3s include the opening cysteine and the closing phenylalanine or tryptophan. Fields, in order: V gene, clone size, D gene, J gene, CDR3 protein, CDR3 DNA. The D gene is left open where the match is weak. Size is stated for part of the rows, as once, few or many counts, or as a class when the clone is expanded.

V gene: TRBV6-5
clone size: many
D gene: TRBD1
J gene: TRBJ2-2
CDR3 protein: CASRPGTGDTGELFF
CDR3 DNA: TGTGCCAGCAGACCCGGGACAGGGGACACCGGGGAGCTGTTTTTT

V gene: TRBV12-3/TRBV12-4
clone size: NA
D gene: NA
J gene: TRBJ2-6
CDR3 protein: CASSLPGAAGANVLTF
CDR3 DNA: TGTGCCAGCAGTTTACCGGGGGCGGCTGGGGCCAACGTCCTGACTTTC

V gene: TRBV3-1
clone size: NA
D gene: NA
J gene: TRBJ2-1
CDR3 protein: CASSQAGDTRWNNEQFF
CDR3 DNA: TGTGCCAGCAGCCAAGCCGGGGACACACGGTGGAACAATGAGCAGTTCTTC

V gene: TRBV18
clone size: few
D gene: NA
J gene: TRBJ2-3
CDR3 protein: CASSAVAGAGDTQYF
CDR3 DNA: TGTGCCAGCTCAGCCGTCGCGGGGGCAGGCGATACGCAGTATTTT

V gene: TRBV7-6
clone size: many
D gene: NA
J gene: TRBJ2-7
CDR3 protein: CASSLGPNFGEQYF
CDR3 DNA: TGTGCCAGCAGCTTAGGACCAAACTTCGGCGAGCAGTACTTC

V gene: TRBV4-1
clone size: many
D gene: NA
J gene: TRBJ2-5
CDR3 protein: CASSQESLGGETQYF
CDR3 DNA: TGCGCCAGCAGCCAAGAATCTTTGGGGGGAGAGACCCAGTACTTC

V gene: TRBV24-1
clone size: many
D gene: TRBD2
J gene: TRBJ2-1
CDR3 protein: CATSDSPAGGYNEQFF
CDR3 DNA: TGTGCCACCAGTGATTCGCCCGCGGGGGGGTACAATGAGCAGTTCTTC

V gene: TRBV12-3/TRBV12-4
clone size: NA
D gene: NA
J gene: TRBJ2-1
CDR3 protein: CASTPKSEAPYNEQFF
CDR3 DNA: TGTGCCAGCACGCCGAAATCAGAGGCCCCCTACAATGAGCAGTTCTTC

V gene: TRBV30
clone size: many
D gene: NA
J gene: TRBJ2-1
CDR3 protein: CASDGRNSYNEQFF
CDR3 DNA: TGTGCCTCCGACGGGCGAAACTCCTACAATGAGCAGTTCTTC

V gene: TRBV29-1
clone size: many
D gene: NA
J gene: TRBJ2-2
CDR3 protein: CSVEARGSAGELFF
CDR3 DNA: TGCAGCGTTGAAGCGAGAGGGTCTGCCGGGGAGCTGTTTTTT

V gene: TRBV18
clone size: many
D gene: NA
J gene: TRBJ2-1
CDR3 protein: CASSQNRESEQFF
CDR3 DNA: TGTGCCAGCTCACAAAACAGGGAGAGTGAGCAGTTCTTC

V gene: TRBV7-9
clone size: many
D gene: TRBD1
J gene: TRBJ2-7
CDR3 protein: CASSGNRQGAGEQYF
CDR3 DNA: TGTGCCAGCAGCGGAAACCGACAGGGGGCGGGTGAGCAGTACTTC

V gene: TRBV12-3/TRBV12-4
clone size: many
D gene: TRBD2
J gene: TRBJ2-3
CDR3 protein: CASSLGLLAGGFSTDTQYF
CDR3 DNA: TGTGCCAGCAGTTTAGGTTTACTAGCGGGGGGGTTTAGCACAGATACGCAGTATTTT

V gene: TRBV9
clone size: many
D gene: NA
J gene: TRBJ2-2
CDR3 protein: CASSVTTHTGELFF
CDR3 DNA: TGTGCCAGCAGTGTGACCACCCACACCGGGGAGCTGTTTTTT

V gene: TRBV19
clone size: NA
D gene: TRBD1
J gene: TRBJ2-1
CDR3 protein: CASSTPTGTGTNEQFF
CDR3 DNA: TGTGCCAGTAGTACCCCAACCGGGACAGGGACAAATGAGCAGTTCTTC

V gene: TRBV4-2
clone size: few
D gene: TRBD1
J gene: TRBJ1-5
CDR3 protein: CASSQARQGGENQPQHF
CDR3 DNA: TGTGCCAGCAGCCAAGCACGACAGGGGGGGGAAAATCAGCCCCAGCATTTT

V gene: TRBV20-1
clone size: many
D gene: TRBD2
J gene: TRBJ2-7
CDR3 protein: CSAAGEVYEQHF
CDR3 DNA: TGCAGTGCGGCGGGGGAGGTCTACGAGCAGCACTTC

V gene: TRBV18
clone size: many
D gene: NA
J gene: TRBJ1-5
CDR3 protein: CASSPNRGNQPQHF
CDR3 DNA: TGTGCCAGCTCACCCAACAGGGGCAATCAGCCCCAGCATTTT

V gene: TRBV11-1
clone size: many
D gene: TRBD1
J gene: TRBJ2-6
CDR3 protein: CASSRAGGSGANVLTF
CDR3 DNA: TGTGCCAGCAGCAGGGCAGGGGGCTCTGGGGCCAACGTCCTGACTTTC

V gene: TRBV6-6
clone size: many
D gene: TRBD1
J gene: TRBJ2-7
CDR3 protein: CASSDRGYEQYF
CDR3 DNA: TGTGCCAGCAGTGACAGGGGTTACGAGCAGTACTTC

V gene: TRBV6-2/TRBV6-3
clone size: few
D gene: TRBD2
J gene: TRBJ2-5
CDR3 protein: CASYLSGGSETQYF
CDR3 DNA: TGTGCCAGCTACCTTAGCGGGGGGTCGGAGACCCAGTACTTC

V gene: TRBV7-3
clone size: many
D gene: TRBD2
J gene: TRBJ2-1
CDR3 protein: CASSLSPSGNYNEQFF
CDR3 DNA: TGTGCCAGCAGCTTAAGTCCTAGCGGAAACTACAATGAGCAGTTCTTC

V gene: TRBV15
clone size: NA
D gene: NA
J gene: TRBJ1-5
CDR3 protein: CATSRASDSLSNQPQHF
CDR3 DNA: TGTGCCACCAGCAGAGCCAGCGACTCCTTAAGCAATCAGCCCCAGCATTTT

V gene: TRBV27
clone size: many
D gene: NA
J gene: TRBJ2-2
CDR3 protein: CASSPLISTHSNTGELFF
CDR3 DNA: TGTGCCAGCAGTCCCCTGATCTCGACACACTCGAACACCGGGGAGCTGTTTTTT

V gene: TRBV5-1
clone size: many
D gene: NA
J gene: TRBJ1-1
CDR3 protein: CASSLVGRGTEAFF
CDR3 DNA: TGCGCCAGCAGCTTGGTGGGCAGGGGAACTGAAGCTTTCTTT

V gene: TRBV6-1
clone size: many
D gene: NA
J gene: TRBJ2-2
CDR3 protein: CASSEAAAGRLFF
CDR3 DNA: TGTGCCAGCAGTGAAGCTGCGGCAGGGAGGCTGTTTTTT

V gene: TRBV5-1
clone size: NA
D gene: TRBD1
J gene: TRBJ2-2
CDR3 protein: CASSRPGQGVSANAGELFF
CDR3 DNA: TGCGCCAGCAGTCGGCCGGGACAGGGGGTATCTGCGAACGCCGGGGAGCTGTTTTTT